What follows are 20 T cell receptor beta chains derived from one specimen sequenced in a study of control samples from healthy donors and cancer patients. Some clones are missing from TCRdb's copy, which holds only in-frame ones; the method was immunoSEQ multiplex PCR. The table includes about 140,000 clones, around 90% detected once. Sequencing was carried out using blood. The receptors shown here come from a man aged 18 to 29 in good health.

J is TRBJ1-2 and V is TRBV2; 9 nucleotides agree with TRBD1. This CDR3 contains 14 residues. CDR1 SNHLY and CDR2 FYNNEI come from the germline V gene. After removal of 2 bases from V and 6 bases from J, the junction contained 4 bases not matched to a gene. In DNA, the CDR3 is TGTGCCAGCAGTGAATCGGGACAGGGTAATGGCTACACCTTC. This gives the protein CASSESGQGNGYTF.

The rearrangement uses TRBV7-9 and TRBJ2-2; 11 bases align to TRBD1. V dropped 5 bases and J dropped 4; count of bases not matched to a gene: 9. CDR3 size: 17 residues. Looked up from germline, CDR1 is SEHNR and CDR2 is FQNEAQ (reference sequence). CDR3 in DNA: TGTGCCAGCAGCAACCGAAGGACAGGGGGCTCCACCGGGGAGCTGTTTTTT. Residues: CASSNRRTGGSTGELFF. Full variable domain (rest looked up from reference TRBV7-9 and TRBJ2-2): DTGVSQNPRHKITKRGQNVTFRCDPISEHNRLYWYRQTLGQGPEFLTYFQNEAQLEKSRLLSDRFSAERPKGSFSTLEIQRTEQGDSAMYLCASSNRRTGGSTGELFFGEGSRLTVL.

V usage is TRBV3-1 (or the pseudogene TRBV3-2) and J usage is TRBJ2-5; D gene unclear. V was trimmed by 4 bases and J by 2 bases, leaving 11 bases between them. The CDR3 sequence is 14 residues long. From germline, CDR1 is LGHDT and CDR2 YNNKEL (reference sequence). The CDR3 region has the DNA TGTGCCAGCAGCCGGGGTACTTTACAAGAGACCCAGTACTTC. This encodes CASSRGTLQETQYF.

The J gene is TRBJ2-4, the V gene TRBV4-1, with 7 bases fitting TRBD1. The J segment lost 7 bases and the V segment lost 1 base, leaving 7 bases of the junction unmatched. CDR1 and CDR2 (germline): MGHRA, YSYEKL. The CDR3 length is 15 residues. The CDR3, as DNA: TGCGCCAGCAGCCAAGGGACAGGTGGGATGAACATTCAGTACTTC. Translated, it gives CASSQGTGGMNIQYF.

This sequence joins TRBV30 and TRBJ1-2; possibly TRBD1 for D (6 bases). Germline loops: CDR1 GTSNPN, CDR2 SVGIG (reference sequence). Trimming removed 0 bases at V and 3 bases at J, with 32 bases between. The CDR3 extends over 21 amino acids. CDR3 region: CAWSVEWFGQISGGRDYGYTF. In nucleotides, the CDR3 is TGTGCCTGGAGTGTAGAGTGGTTCGGGCAAATATCGGGGGGCCGGGACTATGGCTACACCTTC. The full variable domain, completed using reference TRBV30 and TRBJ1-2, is SQTIHQWPATLVQPVGSPLSLECTVEGTSNPNLYWYRQAAGRGLQLLFYSVGIGQISSEVPQNLSASRPQDRQFILSSKKLLLSDSGFYLCAWSVEWFGQISGGRDYGYTFGSGTRLTVV.

The CDR3 region has the DNA TGTGCCAGCAGTCCGGGACTTAGGACTGGAAACACCATATATTTT. Amino acid sequence: CASSPGLRTGNTIYF. The V gene is TRBV6-5, the J gene TRBJ1-3; tentatively, D is TRBD1 (5 bases). Trimming took 5 bases from V and 2 from J, leaving 13 bases between them. The CDR3 totals 15 residues. Germline V gene lookup returns CDR1 MNHEY and CDR2 SVGAGI.

This CDR3 reads CASSPAGTEAFF. Written as DNA, the CDR3 is TGTGCCAGCAGCCCTGCGGGGACTGAAGCTTTCTTT. V and J are TRBV7-3 and TRBJ1-1; D remains unclear. Per germline, CDR1 SGHTA and CDR2 FQGTGA. The ends were cut back, 5 bases at V and 5 bases at J, with 9 bases in the middle. This CDR3 contains 12 residues.

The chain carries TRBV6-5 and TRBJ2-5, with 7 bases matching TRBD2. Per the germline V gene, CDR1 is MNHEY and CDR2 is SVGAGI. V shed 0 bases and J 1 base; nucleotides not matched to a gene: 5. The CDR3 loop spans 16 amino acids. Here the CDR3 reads CASSYSGTGGQETQYF. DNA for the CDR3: TGTGCCAGCAGTTACTCAGGAACGGGGGGCCAAGAGACCCAGTACTTC.

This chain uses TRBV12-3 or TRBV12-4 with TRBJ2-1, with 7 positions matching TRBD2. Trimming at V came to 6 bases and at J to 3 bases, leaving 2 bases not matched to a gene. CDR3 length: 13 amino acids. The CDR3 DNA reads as TGTGCCAGCAGCGGGGGGTTCTACAATGAGCAGTTCTTC. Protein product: CASSGGFYNEQFF.

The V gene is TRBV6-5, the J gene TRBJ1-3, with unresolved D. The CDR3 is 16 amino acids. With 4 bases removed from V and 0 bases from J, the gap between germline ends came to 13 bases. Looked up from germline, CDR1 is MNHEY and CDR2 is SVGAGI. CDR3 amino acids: CASSWGGRSSGNTIYF. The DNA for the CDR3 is TGTGCCAGCAGTTGGGGAGGGCGTTCCTCTGGAAACACCATATATTTT.

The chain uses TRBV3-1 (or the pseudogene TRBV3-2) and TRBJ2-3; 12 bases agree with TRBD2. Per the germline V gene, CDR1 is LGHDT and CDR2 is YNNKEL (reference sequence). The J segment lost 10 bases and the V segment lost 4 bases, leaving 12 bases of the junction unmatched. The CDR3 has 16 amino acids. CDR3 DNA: TGTGCCAGCAGCCGCCGGCTAGCGGGGGGGCTAGTGGCGCAGTATTTT. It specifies CASSRRLAGGLVAQYF.

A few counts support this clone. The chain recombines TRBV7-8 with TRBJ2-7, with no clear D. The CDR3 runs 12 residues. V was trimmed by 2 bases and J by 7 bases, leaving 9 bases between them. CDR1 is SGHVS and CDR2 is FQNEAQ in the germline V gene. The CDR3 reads CASSLPGREQYF. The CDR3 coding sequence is TGTGCCAGCAGCTTACCCGGCAGGGAGCAGTACTTC.

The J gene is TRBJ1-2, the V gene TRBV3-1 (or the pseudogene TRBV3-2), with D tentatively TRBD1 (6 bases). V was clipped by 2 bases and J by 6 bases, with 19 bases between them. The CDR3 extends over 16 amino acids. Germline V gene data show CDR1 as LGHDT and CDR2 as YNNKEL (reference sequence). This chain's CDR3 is CASSQWDSGTFDGYTF. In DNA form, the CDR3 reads TGTGCCAGCAGCCAATGGGATTCCGGGACATTCGATGGCTACACCTTC.

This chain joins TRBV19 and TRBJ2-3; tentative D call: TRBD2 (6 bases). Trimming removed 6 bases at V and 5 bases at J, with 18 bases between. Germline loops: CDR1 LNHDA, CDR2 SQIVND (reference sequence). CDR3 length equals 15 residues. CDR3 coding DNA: TGTGCCAGTAGGGACGGGACTTCAGCGATAGATACGCAGTATTTT. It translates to CASRDGTSAIDTQYF.

The CDR3 DNA reads TGTGCCAGCAGATCGCCCGGGGGAGGTTATGGCTACACCTTC. It specifies CASRSPGGGYGYTF. The chain recombines TRBV6-5 with TRBJ1-2, with D possibly TRBD1 on 5 matching bases. Germline CDR1 is MNHEY and CDR2 is SVGAGI. The CDR3 loop spans 14 amino acids. Trimming stripped 6 bases from V and 5 bases from J, with 16 bases between.

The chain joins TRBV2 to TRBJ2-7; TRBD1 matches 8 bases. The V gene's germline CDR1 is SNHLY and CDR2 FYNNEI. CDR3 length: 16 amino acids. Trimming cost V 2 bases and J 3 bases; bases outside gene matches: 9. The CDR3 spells CASSESPGRGRYEQYF. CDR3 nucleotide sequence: TGTGCCAGCAGTGAATCTCCCGGCAGGGGGCGCTACGAGCAGTACTTC.

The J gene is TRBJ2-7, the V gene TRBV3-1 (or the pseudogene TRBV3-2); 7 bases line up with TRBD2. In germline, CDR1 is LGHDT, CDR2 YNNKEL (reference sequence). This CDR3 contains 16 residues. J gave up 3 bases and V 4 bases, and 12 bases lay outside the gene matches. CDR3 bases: TGTGCCAGCAGCCCACCCACGGGCGGGGGATTCTACGAGCAGTACTTC. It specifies CASSPPTGGGFYEQYF.

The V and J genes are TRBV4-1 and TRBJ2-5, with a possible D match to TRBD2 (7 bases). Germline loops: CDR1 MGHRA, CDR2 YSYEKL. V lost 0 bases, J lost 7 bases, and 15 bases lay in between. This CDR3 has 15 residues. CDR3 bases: TGCGCCAGCAGCCAAGATTGGCGGGGGCGGGGGACCCAGTACTTC. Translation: CASSQDWRGRGTQYF.

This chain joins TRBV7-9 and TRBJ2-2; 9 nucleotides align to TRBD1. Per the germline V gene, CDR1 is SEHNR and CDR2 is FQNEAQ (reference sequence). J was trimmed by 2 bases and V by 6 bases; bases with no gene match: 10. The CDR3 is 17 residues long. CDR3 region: CASSHTRDRENTGELFF. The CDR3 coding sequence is TGTGCCAGCAGTCATACCCGGGACAGGGAAAACACCGGGGAGCTGTTTTTT.

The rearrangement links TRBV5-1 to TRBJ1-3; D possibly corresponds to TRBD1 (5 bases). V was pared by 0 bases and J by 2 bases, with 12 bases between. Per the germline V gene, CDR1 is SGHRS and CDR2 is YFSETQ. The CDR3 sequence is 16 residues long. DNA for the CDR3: TGCGCCAGCAGCTTGGCCGAGGGGCTCACTGGAAACACCATATATTTT. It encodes CASSLAEGLTGNTIYF. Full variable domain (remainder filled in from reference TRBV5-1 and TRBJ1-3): KAGVTQTPRYLIKTRGQQVTLSCSPISGHRSVSWYQQTPGQGLQFLFEYFSETQRNKGNFPGRFSGRQFSNSRSEMNVSTLELGDSALYLCASSLAEGLTGNTIYFGEGSWLTVV.